This T cell receptor beta chain was profiled in a study of blood T cells in healthy people across ages. Using a J-beta primer mix together with a sample-barcoded 5' primer, a second PCR was run for roughly 7 to 11 cycles. Each CDR3 protein gets one entry after TCRdb re-called the 5' RACE reads with MiXCR. The table has roughly 1.7 million distinct CDR3 sequences, 30% to 35% seen once. The ends were cut back, 5 bases at V and 2 bases at J, with 14 bases in the middle. The CDR3 totals 15 residues. CDR1 MNHEY and CDR2 SVGAGI come from the germline V gene. In its sample, this clonotype was seen a few times.

The chain joins TRBV6-5 to TRBJ2-3; possible D gene TRBD2, 6 bases. The receptor's source is a woman between 25 and 40 years old in good health. The sample taken for sequencing was blood. For the CDR3, the DNA is TGTGCCAGCAGTCCCAGCGGGCCAAACACAGATACGCAGTATTTT. This codes for CASSPSGPNTDTQYF.